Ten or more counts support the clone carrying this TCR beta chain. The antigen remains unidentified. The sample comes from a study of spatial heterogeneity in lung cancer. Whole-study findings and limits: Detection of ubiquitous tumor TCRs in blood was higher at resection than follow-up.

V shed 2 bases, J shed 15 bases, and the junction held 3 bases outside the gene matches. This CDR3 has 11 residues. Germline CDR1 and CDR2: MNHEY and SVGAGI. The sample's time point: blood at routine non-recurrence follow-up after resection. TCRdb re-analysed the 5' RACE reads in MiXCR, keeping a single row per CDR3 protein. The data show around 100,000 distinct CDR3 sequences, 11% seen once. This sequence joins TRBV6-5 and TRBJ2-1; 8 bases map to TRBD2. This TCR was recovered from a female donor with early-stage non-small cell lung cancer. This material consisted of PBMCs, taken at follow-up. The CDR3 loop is CASSYRLAWFF. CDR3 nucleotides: TGTGCCAGCAGTTACAGACTAGCGTGGTTCTTC.